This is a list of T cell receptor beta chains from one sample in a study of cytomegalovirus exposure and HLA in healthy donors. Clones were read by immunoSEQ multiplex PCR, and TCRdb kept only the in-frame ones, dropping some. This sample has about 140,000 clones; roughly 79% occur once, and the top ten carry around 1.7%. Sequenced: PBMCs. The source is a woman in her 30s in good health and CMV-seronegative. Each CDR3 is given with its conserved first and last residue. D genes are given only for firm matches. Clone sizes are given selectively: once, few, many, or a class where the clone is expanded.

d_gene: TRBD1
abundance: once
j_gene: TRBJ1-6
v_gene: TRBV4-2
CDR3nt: TGTGCCAGCAGCCTCATTTCCGGGACAGGGAATTCACCCCTCCACTTT
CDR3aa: CASSLISGTGNSPLHF

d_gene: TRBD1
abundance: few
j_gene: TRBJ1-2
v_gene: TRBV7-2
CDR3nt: TGTGCCAGCAGCCCCGGACAGGATCTGGGCTACACCTTC
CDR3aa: CASSPGQDLGYTF

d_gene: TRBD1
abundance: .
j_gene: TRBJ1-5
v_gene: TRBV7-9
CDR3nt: TGTGCCAGCAGCCCCGTTACAGGGGTGGATCAGCCCCAGCATTTT
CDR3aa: CASSPVTGVDQPQHF

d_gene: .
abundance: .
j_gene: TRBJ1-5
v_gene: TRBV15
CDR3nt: TGTGCCACCAGCACCTTACCACGCGGGTCACTCAATCAGCCCCAGCATTTT
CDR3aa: CATSTLPRGSLNQPQHF

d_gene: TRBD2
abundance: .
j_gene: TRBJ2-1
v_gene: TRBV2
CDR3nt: TGTGCCAGCAGAACTAGCGGGGCTGAGCAGTTCTTC
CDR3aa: CASRTSGAEQFF

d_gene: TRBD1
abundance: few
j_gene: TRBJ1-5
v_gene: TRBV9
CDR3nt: TGTGCCAGCAGCGAAGGGACAGGACATCAGCCCCAGCATTTT
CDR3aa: CASSEGTGHQPQHF

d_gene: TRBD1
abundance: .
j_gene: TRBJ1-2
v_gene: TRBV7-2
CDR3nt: TGTGCCAGCAGCTTAGAAGACAGGGCTCTGCGCTATGGCTACACCTTC
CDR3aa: CASSLEDRALRYGYTF

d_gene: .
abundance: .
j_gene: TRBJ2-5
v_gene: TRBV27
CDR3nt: TGTGCCAGCAGATCACAAGAGACCCAGTACTTC
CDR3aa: CASRSQETQYF

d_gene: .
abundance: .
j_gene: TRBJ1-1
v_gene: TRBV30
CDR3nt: TGTGCCTGGAGCGACCAGACCCGGGGGGTTCCAAGAGCTTTCTTT
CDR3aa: CAWSDQTRGVPRAFF

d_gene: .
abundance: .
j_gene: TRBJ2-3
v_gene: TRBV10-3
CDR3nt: TGTGCCATTGAAGGGGGGGGCACAGATACGCAGTATTTT
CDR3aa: CAIEGGGTDTQYF

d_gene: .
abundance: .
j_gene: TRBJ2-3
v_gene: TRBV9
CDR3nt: TGTGCCAGCAGCTCCAGAAGCGGTGCCGGGACAGATACGCAGTATTTT
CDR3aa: CASSSRSGAGTDTQYF

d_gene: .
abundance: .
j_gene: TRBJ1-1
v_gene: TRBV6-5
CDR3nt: TGTGCCAGCAGTTATCGGTTCATTAACACTGAAGCTTTCTTT
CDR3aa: CASSYRFINTEAFF

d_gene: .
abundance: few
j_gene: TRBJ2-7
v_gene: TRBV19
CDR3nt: TGTGCCAGTAGTATCGGGGACTGGGCAGACCCGAGATCCTACGAGCAGTACTTC
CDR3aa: CASSIGDWADPRSYEQYF

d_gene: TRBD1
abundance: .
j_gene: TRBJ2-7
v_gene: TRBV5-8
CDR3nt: TGTGCCAGCAGCAGGGGACAGGGACTAAGCGGGGCGCTCTACGAGCAGTACTTC
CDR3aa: CASSRGQGLSGALYEQYF

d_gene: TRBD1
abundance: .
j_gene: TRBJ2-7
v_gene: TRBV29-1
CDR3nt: TGCAGCGTGAAAGGACAGGGGGGGCACGAGCAGTACTTC
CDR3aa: CSVKGQGGHEQYF

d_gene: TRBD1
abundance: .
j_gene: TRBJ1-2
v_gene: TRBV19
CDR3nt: TGTGCCAGTAGTAGAGGGACAGGCCGTAGCGGCTACACCTTC
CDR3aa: CASSRGTGRSGYTF

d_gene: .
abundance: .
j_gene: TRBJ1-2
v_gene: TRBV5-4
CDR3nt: TGTGCCAGCAGCTTGGATGGCATCCCGAACTATGGCTACACCTTC
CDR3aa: CASSLDGIPNYGYTF

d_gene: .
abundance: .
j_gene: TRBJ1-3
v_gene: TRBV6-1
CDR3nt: TGTGCCAGCAATCCGACAGGTTTGCTAGGAAACACCATATATTTT
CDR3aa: CASNPTGLLGNTIYF

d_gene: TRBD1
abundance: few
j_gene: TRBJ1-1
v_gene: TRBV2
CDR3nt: TGTGCCAGCAGTGAAAGGGGGCCGGTTATCACTGAAGCTTTCTTT
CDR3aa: CASSERGPVITEAFF

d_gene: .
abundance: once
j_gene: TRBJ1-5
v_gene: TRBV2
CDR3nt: TGTGCCAGCAGTGAACACTTCCCAGGTAATCAGCCCCAGCATTTT
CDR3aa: CASSEHFPGNQPQHF